The clone carrying this TCR beta chain has just one count. As yet, its antigen is unknown. Patients were ineligible given autoimmune disease history or systemic immunosuppression. This specimen belongs to a study of OX40 agonist ivuxolimab in advanced cancers. Study as a whole: Anti-PD-1, anti-PD-L1 or anti-CTLA-4 therapy given earlier was allowed, and approximately 43% had some. Study observations and caveats: The study found that CD8+ T cells averaged more expanded clones than CD4+.

This CDR3 has 14 amino acids. Germline lookup yields CDR1 SGHRS and CDR2 YFSETQ. Trimming at V came to 4 bases and at J to 5 bases, leaving 7 bases not matched to a gene. Assay: immunoSEQ multiplex PCR; the TCRdb copy retains only in-frame clones and omits some. The table has around 69,000 clones, roughly 87% seen once. This receptor was obtained from an adult with an advanced solid tumor such as melanoma, head and neck, liver or kidney cancer. The chain couples TRBV5-1 to TRBJ1-1; 8 bases align to TRBD1. Material: CD4+ or CD8+ T cells sorted from blood, obtained in a trial of the OX40 agonist ivuxolimab. The CDR3 nucleotides are TGCGCCAGCAGCCCCCAGGGGGCTGGGACTGAAGCTTTCTTT. It encodes CASSPQGAGTEAFF. Combining the CDR3 with reference TRBV5-1 and TRBJ1-1 gives the whole variable domain KAGVTQTPRYLIKTRGQQVTLSCSPISGHRSVSWYQQTPGQGLQFLFEYFSETQRNKGNFPGRFSGRQFSNSRSEMNVSTLELGDSALYLCASSPQGAGTEAFFGQGTRLTVV.